This T cell receptor beta chain emerged from a study of T cells in Graves' hyperthyroidism and ophthalmopathy. Exclusion of patients followed from uncontrolled infection, other autoimmune disease, pregnancy or lactation. Diagnoses used clinical symptoms, serum thyroxine and TRAb, thyroid ultrasound and orbital computed tomography. Trimming cost V 0 bases and J 7 bases, with 12 bases left between them. The CDR3 has 14 amino acids. CDR1 and CDR2 from the germline V gene are LNHNV and YYDKDF (reference sequence). The TCR beta CDR3 regions underwent amplification using RNA transcripts as the source. During a first-round RT-PCR of the TCR CDR3, the HTBI primer set was used. TCRdb processed the multiplex PCR reads anew with MiXCR; each CDR3 protein has one entry. Of some 510,000 distinct CDR3 sequences listed, around 45% are singletons.

The material sequenced was peripheral blood or thyroid tissue (not recorded which). The chain couples TRBV15 to TRBJ1-2, with D unclear. The TCR was taken from a woman aged 18-29 years with Graves' hyperthyroidism. CDR3: CATSRDGRRAGYTF. In DNA, the CDR3 is TGTGCCACCAGCAGAGATGGCAGAAGGGCTGGCTACACCTTC.